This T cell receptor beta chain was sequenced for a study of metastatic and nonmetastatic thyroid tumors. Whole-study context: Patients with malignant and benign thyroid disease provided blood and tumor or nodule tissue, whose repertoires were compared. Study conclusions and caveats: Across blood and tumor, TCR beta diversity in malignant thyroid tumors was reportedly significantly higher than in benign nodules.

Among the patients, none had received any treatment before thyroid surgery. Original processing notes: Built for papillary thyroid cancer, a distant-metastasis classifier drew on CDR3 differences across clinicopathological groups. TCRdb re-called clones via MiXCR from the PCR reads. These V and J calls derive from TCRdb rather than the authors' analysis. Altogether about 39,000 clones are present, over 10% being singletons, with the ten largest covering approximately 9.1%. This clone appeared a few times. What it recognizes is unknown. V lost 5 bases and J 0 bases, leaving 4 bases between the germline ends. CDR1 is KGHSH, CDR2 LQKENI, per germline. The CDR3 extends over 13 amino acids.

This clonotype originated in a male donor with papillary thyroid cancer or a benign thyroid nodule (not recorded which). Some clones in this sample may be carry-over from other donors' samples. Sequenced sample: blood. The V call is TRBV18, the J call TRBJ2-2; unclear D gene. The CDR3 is CASSKSNTGELFF. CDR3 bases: TGTGCCAGCTCAAAGTCGAACACCGGGGAGCTGTTTTTT.